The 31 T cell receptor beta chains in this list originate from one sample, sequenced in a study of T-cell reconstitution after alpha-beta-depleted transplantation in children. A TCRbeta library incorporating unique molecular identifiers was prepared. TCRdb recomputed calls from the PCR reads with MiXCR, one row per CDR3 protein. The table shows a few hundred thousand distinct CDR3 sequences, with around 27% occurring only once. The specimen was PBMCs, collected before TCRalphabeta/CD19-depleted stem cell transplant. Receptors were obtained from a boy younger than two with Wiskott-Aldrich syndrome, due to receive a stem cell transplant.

The CDR3 bases are TGCGCCAGCAGCCAAATTCGGGTCACAGATACGCAGTATTTT. This sequence encodes CASSQIRVTDTQYF. The chain recombines TRBV5-1 with TRBJ2-3; D is unresolved. Germline V CDR1 and CDR2: SGHRS, YFSETQ. Between the trimmed V and J ends, which lost 4 bases and 2 bases, there was a span of 11 bases. The CDR3 totals 14 residues. The variable domain in full, completed from reference TRBV5-1 and TRBJ2-3, reads KAGVTQTPRYLIKTRGQQVTLSCSPISGHRSVSWYQQTPGQGLQFLFEYFSETQRNKGNFPGRFSGRQFSNSRSEMNVSTLELGDSALYLCASSQIRVTDTQYFGPGTRLTVL.

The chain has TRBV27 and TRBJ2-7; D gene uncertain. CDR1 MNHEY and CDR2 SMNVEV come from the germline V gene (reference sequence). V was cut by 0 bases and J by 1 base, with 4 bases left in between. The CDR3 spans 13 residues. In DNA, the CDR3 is TGTGCCAGCAGTTTATCTTGGTCCTACGAGCAGTACTTC. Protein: CASSLSWSYEQYF.

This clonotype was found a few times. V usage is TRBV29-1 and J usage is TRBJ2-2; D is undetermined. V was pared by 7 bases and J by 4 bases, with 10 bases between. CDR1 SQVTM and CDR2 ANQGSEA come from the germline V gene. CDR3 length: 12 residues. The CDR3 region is CSADWSTGELFF. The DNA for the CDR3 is TGCAGCGCAGACTGGAGCACCGGGGAGCTGTTTTTT.

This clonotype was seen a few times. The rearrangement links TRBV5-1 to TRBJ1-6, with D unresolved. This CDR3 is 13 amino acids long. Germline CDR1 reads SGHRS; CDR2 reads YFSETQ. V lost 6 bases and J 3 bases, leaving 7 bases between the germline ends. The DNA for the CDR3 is TGCGCCAGCACAGAGTTCTATAATTCACCCCTCCACTTT. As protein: CASTEFYNSPLHF.

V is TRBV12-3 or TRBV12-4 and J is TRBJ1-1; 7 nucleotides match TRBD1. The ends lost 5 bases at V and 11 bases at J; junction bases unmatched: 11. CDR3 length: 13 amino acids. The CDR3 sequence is CASSAGQHRWAFF. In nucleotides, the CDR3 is TGTGCCAGCAGTGCGGGACAGCATAGATGGGCTTTCTTT.

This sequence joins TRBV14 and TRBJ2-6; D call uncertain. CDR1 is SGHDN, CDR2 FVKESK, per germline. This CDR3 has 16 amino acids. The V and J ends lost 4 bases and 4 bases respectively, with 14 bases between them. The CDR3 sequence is CASSRGRLAGANVLTF. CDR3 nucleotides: TGTGCCAGCAGCCGGGGTCGGCTTGCCGGGGCCAACGTCCTGACTTTC.

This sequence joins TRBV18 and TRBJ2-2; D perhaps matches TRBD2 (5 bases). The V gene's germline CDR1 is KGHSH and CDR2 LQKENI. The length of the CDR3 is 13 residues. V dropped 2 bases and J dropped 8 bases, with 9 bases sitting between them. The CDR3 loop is CASSPSGGGELFF. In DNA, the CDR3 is TGTGCCAGCTCACCAAGCGGCGGAGGGGAGCTGTTTTTT. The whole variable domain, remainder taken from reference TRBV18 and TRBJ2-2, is NAGVMQNPRHLVRRRGQEARLRCSPMKGHSHVYWYRQLPEEGLKFMVYLQKENIIDESGMPKERFSAEFPKEGPSILRIQQVVRGDSAAYFCASSPSGGGELFFGEGSRLTVL.

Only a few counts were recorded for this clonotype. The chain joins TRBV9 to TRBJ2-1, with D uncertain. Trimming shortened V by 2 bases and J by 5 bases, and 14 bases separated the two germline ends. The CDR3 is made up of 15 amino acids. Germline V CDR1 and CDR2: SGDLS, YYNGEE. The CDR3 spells CASSVFFGEDNEQFF. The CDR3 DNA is TGTGCCAGCAGCGTTTTTTTTGGGGAAGACAATGAGCAGTTCTTC. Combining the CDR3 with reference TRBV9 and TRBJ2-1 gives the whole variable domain DSGVTQTPKHLITATGQRVTLRCSPRSGDLSVYWYQQSLDQGLQFLIQYYNGEERAKGNILERFSAQQFPDLHSELNLSSLELGDSALYFCASSVFFGEDNEQFFGPGTRLTVL.

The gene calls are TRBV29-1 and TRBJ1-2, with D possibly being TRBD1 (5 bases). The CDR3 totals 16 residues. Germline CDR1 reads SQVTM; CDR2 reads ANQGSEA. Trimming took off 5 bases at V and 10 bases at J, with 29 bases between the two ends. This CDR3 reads CSVRPIWGSVDNLYTF. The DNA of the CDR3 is TGCAGCGTTAGACCTATCTGGGGTTCCGTGGACAACCTCTACACCTTC.

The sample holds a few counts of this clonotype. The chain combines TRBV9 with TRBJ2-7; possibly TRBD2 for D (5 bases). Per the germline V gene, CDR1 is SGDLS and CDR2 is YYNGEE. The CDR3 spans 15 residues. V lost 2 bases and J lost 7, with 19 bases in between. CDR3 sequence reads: CASSVTEERGREQYF. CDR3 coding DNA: TGTGCCAGCAGCGTGACGGAGGAACGGGGTCGGGAGCAGTACTTC. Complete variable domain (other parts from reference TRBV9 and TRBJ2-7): DSGVTQTPKHLITATGQRVTLRCSPRSGDLSVYWYQQSLDQGLQFLIQYYNGEERAKGNILERFSAQQFPDLHSELNLSSLELGDSALYFCASSVTEERGREQYFGPGTRLTVT.

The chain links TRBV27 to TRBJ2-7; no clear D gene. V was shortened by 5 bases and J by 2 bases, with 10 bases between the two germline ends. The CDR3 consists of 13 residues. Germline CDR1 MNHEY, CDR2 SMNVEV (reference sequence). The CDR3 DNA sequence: TGTGCCAGCAGTATCAGCGTACCCTACGAGCAGTACTTC. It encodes CASSISVPYEQYF.

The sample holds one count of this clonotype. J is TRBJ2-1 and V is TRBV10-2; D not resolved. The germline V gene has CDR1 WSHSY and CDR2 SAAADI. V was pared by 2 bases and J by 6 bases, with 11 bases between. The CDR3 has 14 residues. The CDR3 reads CASSEAATRNEQFF. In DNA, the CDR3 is TGCGCCAGCAGTGAGGCTGCCACTCGCAATGAGCAGTTCTTC.

CDR3 sequence reads: CASGTGTGRNEQFF. CDR3 DNA: TGTGCCAGCGGGACCGGGACAGGGAGGAATGAGCAGTTCTTC. This chain connects TRBV12-3 or TRBV12-4 to TRBJ2-1, with TRBD1 matching 9 bases. This CDR3 contains 14 residues. V was clipped by 8 bases and J by 7 bases; unmatched bases: 9.

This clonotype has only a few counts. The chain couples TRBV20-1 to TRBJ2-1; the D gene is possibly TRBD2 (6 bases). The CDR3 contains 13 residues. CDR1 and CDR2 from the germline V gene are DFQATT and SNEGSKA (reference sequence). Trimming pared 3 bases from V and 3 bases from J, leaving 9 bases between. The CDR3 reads CSASRGDYNEQFF. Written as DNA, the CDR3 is TGCAGTGCTAGTCGCGGGGACTACAATGAGCAGTTCTTC.

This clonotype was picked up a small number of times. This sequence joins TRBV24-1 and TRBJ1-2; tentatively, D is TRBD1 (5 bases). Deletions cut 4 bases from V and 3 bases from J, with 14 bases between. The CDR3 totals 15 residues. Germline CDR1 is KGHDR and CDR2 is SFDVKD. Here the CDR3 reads CATSDPTAPHYGYTF. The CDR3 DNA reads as TGTGCCACCAGTGACCCGACAGCTCCTCACTATGGCTACACCTTC.

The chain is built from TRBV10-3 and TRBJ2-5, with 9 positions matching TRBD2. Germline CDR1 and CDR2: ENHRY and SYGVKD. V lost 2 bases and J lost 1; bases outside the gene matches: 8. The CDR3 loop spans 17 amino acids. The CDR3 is CAISETLAGAVQETQYF. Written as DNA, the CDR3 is TGTGCCATCAGTGAGACCTTAGCGGGAGCCGTCCAAGAGACCCAGTACTTC.

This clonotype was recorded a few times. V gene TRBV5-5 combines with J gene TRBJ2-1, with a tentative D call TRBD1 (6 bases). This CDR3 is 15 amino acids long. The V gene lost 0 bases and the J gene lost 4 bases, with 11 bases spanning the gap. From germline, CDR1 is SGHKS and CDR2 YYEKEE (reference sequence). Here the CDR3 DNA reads TGTGCCAGCAGCTTGGTCTGGGACATATACAATGAGCAGTTCTTC. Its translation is CASSLVWDIYNEQFF. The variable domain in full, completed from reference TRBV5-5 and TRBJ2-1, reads DAGVTQSPTHLIKTRGQQVTLRCSPISGHKSVSWYQQVLGQGPQFIFQYYEKEERGRGNFPDRFSARQFPNYSSELNVNALLLGDSALYLCASSLVWDIYNEQFFGPGTRLTVL.

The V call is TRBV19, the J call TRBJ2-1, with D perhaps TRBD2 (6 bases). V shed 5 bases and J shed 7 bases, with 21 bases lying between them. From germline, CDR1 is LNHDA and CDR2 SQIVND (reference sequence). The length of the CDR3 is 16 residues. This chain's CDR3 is CASSAAGTSLGNEQFF. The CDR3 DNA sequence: TGTGCCAGTAGTGCTGCGGGGACGTCCCTGGGGAATGAGCAGTTCTTC.

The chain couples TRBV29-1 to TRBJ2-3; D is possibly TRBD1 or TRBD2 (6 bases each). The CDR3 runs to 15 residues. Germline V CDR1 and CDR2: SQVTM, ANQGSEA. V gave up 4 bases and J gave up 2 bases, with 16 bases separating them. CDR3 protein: CSVGGTRGPTDTQYF. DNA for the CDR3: TGCAGCGTTGGAGGAACCCGGGGGCCCACAGATACGCAGTATTTT.

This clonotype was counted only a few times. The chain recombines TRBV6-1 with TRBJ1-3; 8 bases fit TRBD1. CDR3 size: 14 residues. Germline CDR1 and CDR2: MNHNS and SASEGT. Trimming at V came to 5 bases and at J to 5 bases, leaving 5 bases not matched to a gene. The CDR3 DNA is TGTGCCAGCAGTCCTGACAGGGGTAGAAACACCATATATTTT. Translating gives CASSPDRGRNTIYF.

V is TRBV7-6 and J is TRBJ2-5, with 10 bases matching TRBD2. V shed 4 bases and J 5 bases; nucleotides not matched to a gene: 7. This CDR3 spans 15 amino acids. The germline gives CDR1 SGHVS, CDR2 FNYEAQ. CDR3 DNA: TGTGCCAGCAGCTACCTAGCGGGAGCCCGGGAGACCCAGTACTTC. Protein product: CASSYLAGARETQYF.

As DNA, the CDR3 is TGTGCCAGCAACCGGGACACTGGAAACACCATATATTTT. Translated, it gives CASNRDTGNTIYF. The gene calls are TRBV12-3 or TRBV12-4 and TRBJ1-3, with D possibly matching TRBD1 (6 bases). V dropped 7 bases and J dropped 2 bases, with 9 bases sitting between them. CDR3 length: 13 residues.

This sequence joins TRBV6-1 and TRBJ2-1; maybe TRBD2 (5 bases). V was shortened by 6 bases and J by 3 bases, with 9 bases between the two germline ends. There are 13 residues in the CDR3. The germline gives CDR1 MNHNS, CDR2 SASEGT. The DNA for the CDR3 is TGTGCCAGCAGGGATACTAGCTACAATGAGCAGTTCTTC. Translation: CASRDTSYNEQFF.

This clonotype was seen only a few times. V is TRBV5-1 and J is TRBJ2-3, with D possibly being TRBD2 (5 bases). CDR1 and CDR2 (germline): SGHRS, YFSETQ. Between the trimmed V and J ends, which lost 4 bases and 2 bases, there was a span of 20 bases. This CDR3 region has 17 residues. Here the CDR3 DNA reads TGCGCCAGCAGCGGTGGTCTCTCGGGGAGACTCACAGATACGCAGTATTTT. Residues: CASSGGLSGRLTDTQYF.

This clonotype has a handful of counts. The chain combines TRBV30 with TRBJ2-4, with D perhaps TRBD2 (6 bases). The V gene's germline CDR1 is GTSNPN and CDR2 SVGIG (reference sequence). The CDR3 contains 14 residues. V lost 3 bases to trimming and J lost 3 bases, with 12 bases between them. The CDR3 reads CAWSAGLGKNIQYF. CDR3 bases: TGTGCCTGGAGCGCGGGACTTGGCAAAAACATTCAGTACTTC.

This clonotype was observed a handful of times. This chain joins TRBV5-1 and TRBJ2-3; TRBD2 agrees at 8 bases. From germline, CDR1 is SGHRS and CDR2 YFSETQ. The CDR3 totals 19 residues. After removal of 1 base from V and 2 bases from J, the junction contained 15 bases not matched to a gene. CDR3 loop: CASSLNGLRLAGYTDTQYF. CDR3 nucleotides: TGCGCCAGCAGCTTGAACGGGTTGCGTCTAGCGGGCTACACAGATACGCAGTATTTT.

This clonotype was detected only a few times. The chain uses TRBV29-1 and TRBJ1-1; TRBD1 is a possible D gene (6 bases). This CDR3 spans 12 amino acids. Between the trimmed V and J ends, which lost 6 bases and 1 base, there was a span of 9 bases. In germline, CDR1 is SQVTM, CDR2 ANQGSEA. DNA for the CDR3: TGCAGCGTCAGACAGGCGAACACTGAAGCTTTCTTT. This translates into CSVRQANTEAFF. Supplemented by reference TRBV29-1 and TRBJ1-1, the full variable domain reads SAVISQKPSRDICQRGTSLTIQCQVDSQVTMMFWYRQQPGQSLTLIATANQGSEATYESGFVIDKFPISRPNLTFSTLTVSNMSPEDSSIYLCSVRQANTEAFFGQGTRLTVV.

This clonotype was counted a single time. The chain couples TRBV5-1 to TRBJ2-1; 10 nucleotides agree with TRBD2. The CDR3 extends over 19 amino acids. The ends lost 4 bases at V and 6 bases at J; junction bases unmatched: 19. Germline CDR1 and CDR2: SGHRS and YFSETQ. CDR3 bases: TGCGCCAGCAGCAGCTCGCTGTTTAGCCTAGCGGGAGTGGGCAATGAGCAGTTCTTC. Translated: CASSSSLFSLAGVGNEQFF.

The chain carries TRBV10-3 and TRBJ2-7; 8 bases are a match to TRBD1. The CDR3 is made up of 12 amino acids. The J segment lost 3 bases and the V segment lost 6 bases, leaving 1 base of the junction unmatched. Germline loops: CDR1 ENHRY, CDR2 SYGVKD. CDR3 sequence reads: CAIRGTGYEQYF. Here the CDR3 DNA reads TGTGCCATCAGAGGGACAGGCTACGAGCAGTACTTC.

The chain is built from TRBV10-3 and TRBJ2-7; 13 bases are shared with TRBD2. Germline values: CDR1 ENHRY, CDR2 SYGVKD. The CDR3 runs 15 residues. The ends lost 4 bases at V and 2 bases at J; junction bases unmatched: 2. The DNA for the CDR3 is TGTGCCATCAGTGGGGGGACTAGCGGGACCTACGAGCAGTACTTC. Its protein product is CAISGGTSGTYEQYF.

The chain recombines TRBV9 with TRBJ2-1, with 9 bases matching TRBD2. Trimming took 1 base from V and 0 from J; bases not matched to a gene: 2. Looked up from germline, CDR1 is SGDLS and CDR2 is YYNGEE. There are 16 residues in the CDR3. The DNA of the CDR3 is TGTGCCAGCAGCGTACTAGCGGGAAGCTCCTACAATGAGCAGTTCTTC. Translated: CASSVLAGSSYNEQFF.